Presented here are 32 T cell receptor beta chains from one specimen sequenced in a study of blood T cell repertoires in COVID-19. TCRdb's table, derived via immunoSEQ multiplex PCR, lists solely in-frame clones and lacks some. The sample has under 300,000 clones, roughly 82% seen once; the top ten hold 4% to 6%. Material for sequencing was peripheral blood. The receptor source for this set is a woman of 80 years or more with active or convalescent COVID-19.

The DNA for the CDR3 is TGTGCCACCAGTGGGGAAGGGACTTGGCAGCCCCAGCATTTT. This translates into CATSGEGTWQPQHF. The chain employs TRBV24-1 and TRBJ1-5; a weak D match, TRBD1 (5 bases). Trimming took 5 bases from V and 7 from J, leaving 14 bases between them. The CDR3 sequence is 14 residues long. CDR1 is KGHDR, CDR2 SFDVKD, per germline.

CDR3 loop: CAWSVLVPNEQFF. DNA of the CDR3: TGTGCCTGGAGTGTACTGGTACCCAATGAGCAGTTCTTC. The V call is TRBV30, the J call TRBJ2-1; D uncertain. In germline, CDR1 is GTSNPN, CDR2 SVGIG (reference sequence). The CDR3 contains 13 residues. The V gene lost 0 bases and the J gene lost 6 bases, with 9 bases spanning the gap.

CDR3 residues: CASAQGASNQPQHF. The CDR3 DNA reads as TGTGCCAGCGCACAGGGGGCGAGCAATCAGCCCCAGCATTTT. The chain uses TRBV19 and TRBJ1-5, with TRBD1 identical over 9 bases. Germline trimming cut 9 bases from V and 1 base from J; bases unmatched to any gene: 4. The germline CDR1 and CDR2 sequences are LNHDA and SQIVND (reference sequence). The CDR3 is 14 amino acids.

The chain combines TRBV7-9 with TRBJ2-4; 9 bases map to TRBD2. CDR1 and CDR2 from the germline V gene are SEHNR and FQNEAQ (reference sequence). CDR3 size: 15 residues. Germline trimming cut 6 bases from V and 6 bases from J; bases unmatched to any gene: 9. The CDR3 bases are TGTGCCAGCAGAGCGAATAGCGGGAGAGGAAACATTCAGTACTTC. It yields the protein CASRANSGRGNIQYF. The entire variable domain, with the rest obtained from reference TRBV7-9 and TRBJ2-4, is as follows: DTGVSQNPRHKITKRGQNVTFRCDPISEHNRLYWYRQTLGQGPEFLTYFQNEAQLEKSRLLSDRFSAERPKGSFSTLEIQRTEQGDSAMYLCASRANSGRGNIQYFGAGTRLSVL.

The chain combines TRBV30 with TRBJ2-6; no clear D. Trimming took off 0 bases at V and 0 bases at J, with 6 bases between the two ends. Germline V lookup: CDR1 GTSNPN, CDR2 SVGIG (reference sequence). The length of the CDR3 is 15 residues. The CDR3 protein is CAWSVLPSGANVLTF. The CDR3 DNA reads as TGTGCCTGGAGTGTACTCCCCTCTGGGGCCAACGTCCTGACTTTC. Looking up the rest from reference TRBV30 and TRBJ2-6 gives the full variable domain: SQTIHQWPATLVQPVGSPLSLECTVEGTSNPNLYWYRQAAGRGLQLLFYSVGIGQISSEVPQNLSASRPQDRQFILSSKKLLLSDSGFYLCAWSVLPSGANVLTFGAGSRLTVL.

This clone came up a few times. The chain uses TRBV4-1 and TRBJ1-2; 8 positions match TRBD1. The CDR3 runs 14 residues. Germline V gives CDR1 MGHRA, CDR2 YSYEKL. The V and J ends lost 3 bases and 7 bases, in that order; junction bases with no gene match: 7. The CDR3 is CASSHSGGGGGYTF. CDR3 coding DNA: TGCGCCAGCAGCCACTCAGGGGGCGGTGGTGGCTACACCTTC.

This sequence joins TRBV6-1 and TRBJ2-1, with TRBD1 matching over 8 bases. With V trimmed by 3 bases and J by 1 base, 2 bases remained unmatched. The CDR3 runs 15 residues. In germline, CDR1 is MNHNS, CDR2 SASEGT. As DNA, the CDR3 is TGTGCCAGCAGTGAGGACAGGGATTCCTACAATGAGCAGTTCTTC. Protein: CASSEDRDSYNEQFF.

This clone was found a few times. The CDR3 region has the DNA TGTGCCAGCAGCCAAATTCAGGGATCGTCTGAAGCTTTCTTT. Translating it yields CASSQIQGSSEAFF. This chain links TRBV7-9 with TRBJ1-1, with a tentative D call TRBD1 (5 bases). This CDR3 is 14 amino acids long. V shed 5 bases and J shed 6 bases, with 16 bases lying between them. Germline V gene sequence: CDR1 SEHNR, CDR2 FQNEAQ (reference sequence).

This clone was seen a few times. This chain links TRBV29-1 with TRBJ1-1; D remains ambiguous. The CDR3 is 11 residues long. Germline V CDR1 and CDR2: SQVTM, ANQGSEA. V lost 3 bases to trimming and J lost 9 bases, with 11 bases between them. The CDR3 DNA sequence: TGCAGCGTTGACAGCGCAATGAAAGCTTTCTTT. Its protein product is CSVDSAMKAFF.

The chain links TRBV14 to TRBJ2-7; 8 positions match TRBD2. CDR1 and CDR2 (germline): SGHDN, FVKESK. The CDR3 is 13 residues long. Losses at the gene ends were 2 bases for V and 13 bases for J; bases not matched to a gene: 10. CDR3: CASSQSLGLAYYF. The CDR3 DNA sequence: TGTGCCAGCAGCCAATCACTAGGACTAGCTTATTACTTC.

CDR3 nucleotides: TGTGCCAGCATCCTAGCGGGGGGGGCGATAAAGGAGACCCAGTACTTC. Protein: CASILAGGAIKETQYF. The chain uses TRBV6-4 and TRBJ2-5; 12 bases map to TRBD2. V lost 7 bases and J lost 5; bases outside the gene matches: 11. Germline CDR1 is MRHNA and CDR2 is SNTAGT. The CDR3 extends over 16 amino acids.

This chain connects TRBV19 to TRBJ2-1, with D maybe TRBD2 (6 bases). Trimming shortened V by 1 base and J by 8 bases, and 15 bases separated the two germline ends. Germline assignment: CDR1 LNHDA and CDR2 SQIVND (reference sequence). This CDR3 is built from 15 residues. The CDR3: CASSIGGTGGYEQFF. The CDR3 DNA reads as TGTGCCAGTAGTATAGGCGGGACCGGGGGTTATGAGCAGTTCTTC. Based on the CDR3 plus reference TRBV19 and TRBJ2-1, the full variable domain is DGGITQSPKYLFRKEGQNVTLSCEQNLNHDAMYWYRQDPGQGLRLIYYSQIVNDFQKGDIAEGYSVSREKKESFPLTVTSAQKNPTAFYLCASSIGGTGGYEQFFGPGTRLTVL.

The rearrangement uses TRBV5-1 and TRBJ1-5; D remains unclear. This CDR3 is 14 amino acids long. Germline V gene lookup returns CDR1 SGHRS and CDR2 YFSETQ. Trimming removed 0 bases from V and 6 bases from J, with 10 bases in between. The CDR3 protein is CASSLVPGSQPQHF. In DNA, the CDR3 is TGCGCCAGCAGCTTGGTCCCGGGGAGTCAGCCCCAGCATTTT.

This chain uses TRBV29-1 with TRBJ1-1, with a possible D match to TRBD1 (6 bases). Deletions cut 6 bases from V and 4 bases from J, with 15 bases between. CDR3 length: 13 residues. Germline CDR1 reads SQVTM; CDR2 reads ANQGSEA. The CDR3 reads CSVDGQRRTEAFF. The CDR3 coding sequence is TGCAGCGTGGACGGACAGCGACGCACTGAAGCTTTCTTT.

This clone was seen only a few times. The chain links TRBV5-1 to TRBJ2-3; D is unresolved. CDR1 and CDR2 (germline): SGHRS, YFSETQ. The CDR3 contains 13 residues. V lost 3 bases and J lost 0, with 5 bases in between. CDR3 protein: CASSSTSTDTQYF. The CDR3 DNA sequence: TGCGCCAGCAGCTCGACTAGCACAGATACGCAGTATTTT. The entire variable domain, with the rest obtained from reference TRBV5-1 and TRBJ2-3, is as follows: KAGVTQTPRYLIKTRGQQVTLSCSPISGHRSVSWYQQTPGQGLQFLFEYFSETQRNKGNFPGRFSGRQFSNSRSEMNVSTLELGDSALYLCASSSTSTDTQYFGPGTRLTVL.

The chain links TRBV5-1 to TRBJ2-1; 11 nucleotides line up with TRBD2. CDR1 SGHRS and CDR2 YFSETQ come from the germline V gene. The CDR3 contains 17 residues. V lost 2 bases, J lost 4 bases, and 8 bases stayed unmatched. CDR3 sequence: CASSFGLAGGLYNEQFF. In DNA form, the CDR3 reads TGCGCCAGCAGCTTTGGCCTAGCGGGAGGACTTTACAATGAGCAGTTCTTC.

The chain recombines TRBV19 with TRBJ2-3; 8 bases fit TRBD2. CDR3 length equals 14 residues. The V and J ends lost 6 bases and 2 bases, in that order; junction bases with no gene match: 4. The germline CDR1 and CDR2 sequences are LNHDA and SQIVND (reference sequence). The CDR3 DNA sequence: TGTGCCAGTAGCGGGAGGGTTGTCACAGATACGCAGTATTTT. Translating it yields CASSGRVVTDTQYF.

The chain links TRBV11-2 to TRBJ2-7, with 7 bases aligning to TRBD1. The CDR3 covers 16 residues. CDR1 and CDR2 (germline): SGHAT, FQNNGV. Trimming took 4 bases from V and 3 from J; bases not matched to a gene: 12. The CDR3 reads CASSSQSRTGDYEQYF. CDR3 nucleotide sequence: TGTGCCAGCAGCTCCCAGTCTCGGACAGGAGACTACGAGCAGTACTTC. Full variable domain (outside the CDR3, taken from reference TRBV11-2 and TRBJ2-7): EAGVAQSPRYKIIEKRQSVAFWCNPISGHATLYWYQQILGQGPKLLIQFQNNGVVDDSQLPKDRFSAERLKGVDSTLKIQPAKLEDSAVYLCASSSQSRTGDYEQYFGPGTRLTVT.

The chain joins TRBV19 to TRBJ1-5; a possible D gene is TRBD1 (5 bases). The germline V gene encodes CDR1 LNHDA and CDR2 SQIVND (reference sequence). This CDR3 region has 16 residues. The V end lost 7 bases, the J end lost 0 bases, and 16 bases lay between the germline ends. The CDR3 DNA reads TGTGCCAGTAACCAATTGGGGGGAGATAGCAATCAGCCCCAGCATTTT. Translated: CASNQLGGDSNQPQHF.

The chain employs TRBV2 and TRBJ1-1; D may be TRBD1 (6 bases). This CDR3 is built from 14 residues. The germline V and J ends were trimmed by 0 bases and 11 bases, with 16 bases remaining between them. The germline gives CDR1 SNHLY, CDR2 FYNNEI. The CDR3 loop is CASSEAGGSLMAFF. The CDR3 region has the DNA TGTGCCAGCAGTGAAGCAGGGGGATCGCTGATGGCTTTCTTT.

This clone was detected only once. Other DNA sequences in this sample translate to the same CDR3. This rearrangement joins TRBV5-1 to TRBJ1-5; a weak D match, TRBD1 (6 bases). The CDR3 sequence is 14 residues long. The V and J ends lost 4 bases and 3 bases respectively, with 11 bases between them. The V gene's germline CDR1 is SGHRS and CDR2 YFSETQ. The CDR3 DNA follows: TGCGCCAGCAGCCCCACAGGGAACAATCAGCCCCAGCATTTT. Its protein product is CASSPTGNNQPQHF.

V is TRBV11-3 and J is TRBJ2-2, with D hard to call. The CDR3 runs 18 residues. Germline V CDR1 and CDR2: SGHNT, YENEEA. V gave up 1 base and J gave up 0 bases, with 15 bases separating them. CDR3 bases: TGTGCCAGCAGCTTAGCCCCAGAAAAAGGAGCGAACACCGGGGAGCTGTTTTTT. As protein: CASSLAPEKGANTGELFF.

As DNA, the CDR3 is TGTGCCAGCAGTGATAGGGGCCTAAGCTCCTACGAGCAGTACTTC. Translation: CASSDRGLSSYEQYF. The chain carries TRBV2 and TRBJ2-7; a weak D match, TRBD1 (5 bases). From germline, CDR1 is SNHLY and CDR2 FYNNEI. Trimming cost V 3 bases and J 0 bases, with 12 bases left between them. This CDR3 contains 15 residues.

The chain carries TRBV30 and TRBJ1-6; unclear D gene. CDR3 length equals 14 residues. V was cut by 2 bases and J by 12 bases, with 17 bases left in between. Looked up from germline, CDR1 is GTSNPN and CDR2 is SVGIG (reference sequence). The CDR3 loop is CAWSSPGRSIPLHF. Written as DNA, the CDR3 is TGTGCCTGGAGTTCCCCCGGCAGGTCCATACCCCTCCACTTT.

This rearrangement joins TRBV28 to TRBJ2-1, with 7 bases that match TRBD2. The germline V gene encodes CDR1 MDHEN and CDR2 SYDVKM. J lost 3 bases, V lost 6 bases, and 8 bases had no gene match. The CDR3 consists of 15 residues. CDR3 region: CASRGFGGSYNEQFF. The CDR3 nucleotides are TGTGCCAGCAGGGGTTTCGGGGGGAGCTACAATGAGCAGTTCTTC.

The chain combines TRBV28 with TRBJ1-1; 10 nucleotides match TRBD1. The CDR3 totals 17 residues. V gave up 5 bases and J gave up 0 bases; unmatched junction bases: 9. The germline V gene has CDR1 MDHEN and CDR2 SYDVKM. This chain's CDR3 is CASSIRTGGWMNTEAFF. The CDR3, as DNA: TGTGCCAGCAGTATACGGACAGGGGGTTGGATGAACACTGAAGCTTTCTTT.

In DNA, the CDR3 is TGCGCCAGCAGCCATGGGACAGGAAACACCGGGGAGCTGTTTTTT. The encoded protein is CASSHGTGNTGELFF. The chain couples TRBV5-1 to TRBJ2-2; TRBD1 agrees at 8 bases. The ends lost 4 bases at V and 2 bases at J; junction bases unmatched: 4. In germline, CDR1 is SGHRS, CDR2 YFSETQ. CDR3 length: 15 amino acids.

V usage is TRBV6-6 and J usage is TRBJ1-5; TRBD1 is a possible D gene (6 bases). Germline CDR1 reads MNHNY; CDR2 reads SVGAGI (reference sequence). CDR3 size: 14 residues. With 4 bases removed from V and 6 bases from J, the gap between germline ends came to 13 bases. The DNA for the CDR3 is TGTGCCAGCAGTTTACAGGGCCCTGGTCAGCCCCAGCATTTT. It specifies CASSLQGPGQPQHF.

The chain couples TRBV4-2 to TRBJ1-5, with 11 bases fitting TRBD1. The CDR3 has 16 residues. The V gene's germline CDR1 is LGHNA and CDR2 YNFKEQ. V shed 1 base and J 8 bases; nucleotides not matched to a gene: 7. CDR3 sequence: CASSQGRTGGAEPQHF. In DNA, the CDR3 is TGTGCCAGCAGCCAAGGGAGGACAGGGGGCGCGGAGCCCCAGCATTTT.

This chain links TRBV5-6 with TRBJ1-2; 10 nucleotides agree with TRBD1. This CDR3 comprises 14 residues. J was trimmed by 2 bases and V by 4 bases; bases with no gene match: 2. Germline CDR1 SGHDT, CDR2 YYEEEE. CDR3 nucleotide sequence: TGTGCCAGCAGCCCGGGACAGGGGAACTATGGCTACACCTTC. Encoded protein: CASSPGQGNYGYTF.

The chain has TRBV6-1 and TRBJ1-4, with 7 bases lining up with TRBD1. The CDR3 sequence is 15 residues long. The V and J ends lost 1 base and 8 bases, in that order; junction bases with no gene match: 7. Per germline, CDR1 MNHNS and CDR2 SASEGT. CDR3 coding DNA: TGTGCCAGCAGTGAAGGCCAGGGGGTAGGGGAAAAACTGTTTTTT. Encoded protein: CASSEGQGVGEKLFF.

The chain is built from TRBV5-1 and TRBJ2-7, with 8 bases matching TRBD1. CDR3 size: 15 residues. The junction had 5 bases not matched to a gene; V was cut back by 0 bases and J by 3 bases. The V gene's germline CDR1 is SGHRS and CDR2 YFSETQ. The CDR3 DNA is TGCGCCAGCAGCTTGGGCCCGGGACAGGACTACGAGCAGTACTTC. Its translation is CASSLGPGQDYEQYF. Complete variable domain (other parts from reference TRBV5-1 and TRBJ2-7): KAGVTQTPRYLIKTRGQQVTLSCSPISGHRSVSWYQQTPGQGLQFLFEYFSETQRNKGNFPGRFSGRQFSNSRSEMNVSTLELGDSALYLCASSLGPGQDYEQYFGPGTRLTVT.